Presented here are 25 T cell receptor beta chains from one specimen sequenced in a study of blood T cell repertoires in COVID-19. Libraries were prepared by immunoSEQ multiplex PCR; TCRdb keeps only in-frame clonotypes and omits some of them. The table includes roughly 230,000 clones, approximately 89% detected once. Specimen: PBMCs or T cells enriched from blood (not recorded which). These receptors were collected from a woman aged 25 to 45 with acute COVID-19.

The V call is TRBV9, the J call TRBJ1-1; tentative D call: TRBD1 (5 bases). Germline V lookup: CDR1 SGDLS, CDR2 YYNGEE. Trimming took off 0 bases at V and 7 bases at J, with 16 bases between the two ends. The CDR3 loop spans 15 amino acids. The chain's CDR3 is CASSVVPGAALEAFF. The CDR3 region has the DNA TGTGCCAGCAGCGTAGTACCTGGGGCAGCCCTTGAAGCTTTCTTT.

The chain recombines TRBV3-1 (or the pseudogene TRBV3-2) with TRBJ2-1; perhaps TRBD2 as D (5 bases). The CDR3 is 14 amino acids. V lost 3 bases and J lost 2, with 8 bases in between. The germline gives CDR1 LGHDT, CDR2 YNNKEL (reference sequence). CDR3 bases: TGTGCCAGCAGCCAGGGGAGCACCTACAATGAGCAGTTCTTC. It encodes CASSQGSTYNEQFF.

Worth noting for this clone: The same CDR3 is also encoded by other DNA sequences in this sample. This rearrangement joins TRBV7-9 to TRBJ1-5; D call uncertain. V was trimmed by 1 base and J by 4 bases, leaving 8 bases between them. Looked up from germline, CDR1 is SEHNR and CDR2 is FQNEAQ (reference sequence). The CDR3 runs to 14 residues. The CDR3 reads CASSLGGLNQPQHF. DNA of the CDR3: TGTGCCAGCAGCTTAGGTGGGCTAAATCAGCCCCAGCATTTT.

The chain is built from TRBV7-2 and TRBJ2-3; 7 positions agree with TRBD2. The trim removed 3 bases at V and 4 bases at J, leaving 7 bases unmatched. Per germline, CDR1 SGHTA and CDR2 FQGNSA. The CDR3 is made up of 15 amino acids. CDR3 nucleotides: TGTGCCAGCAGCTTGGGGGGGGTGATGCCAGATACGCAGTATTTT. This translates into CASSLGGVMPDTQYF.

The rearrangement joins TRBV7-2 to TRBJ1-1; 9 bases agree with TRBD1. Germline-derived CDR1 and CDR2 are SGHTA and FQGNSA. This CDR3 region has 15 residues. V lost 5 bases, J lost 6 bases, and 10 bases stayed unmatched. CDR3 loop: CASSDRGTGRAEAFF. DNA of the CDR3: TGTGCCAGCAGCGATCGCGGGACAGGGAGGGCTGAAGCTTTCTTT.

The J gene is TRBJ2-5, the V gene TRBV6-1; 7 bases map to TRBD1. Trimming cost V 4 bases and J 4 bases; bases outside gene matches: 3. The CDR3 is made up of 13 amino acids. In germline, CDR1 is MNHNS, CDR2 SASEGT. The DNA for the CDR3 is TGTGCCAGCAGTGTCTACAGGGGAGAGACCCAGTACTTC. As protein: CASSVYRGETQYF.

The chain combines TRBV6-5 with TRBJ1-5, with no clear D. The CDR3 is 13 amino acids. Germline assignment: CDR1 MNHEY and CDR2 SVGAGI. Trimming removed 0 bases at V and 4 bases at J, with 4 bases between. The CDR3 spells CASSYSENQPQHF. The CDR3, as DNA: TGTGCCAGCAGTTACTCGGAGAATCAGCCCCAGCATTTT.

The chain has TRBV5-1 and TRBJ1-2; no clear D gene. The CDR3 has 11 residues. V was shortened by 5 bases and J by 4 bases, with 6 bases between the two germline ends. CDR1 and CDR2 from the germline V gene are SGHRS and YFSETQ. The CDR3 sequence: CASRGIYGYTF. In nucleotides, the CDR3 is TGCGCCAGCAGGGGCATCTATGGCTACACCTTC.

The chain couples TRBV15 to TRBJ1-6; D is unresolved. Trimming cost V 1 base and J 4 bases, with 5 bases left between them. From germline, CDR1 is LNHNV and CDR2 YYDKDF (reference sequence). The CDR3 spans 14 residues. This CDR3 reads CATSRGGYNSPLHF. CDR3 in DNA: TGTGCCACCAGCAGAGGAGGGTATAATTCACCCCTCCACTTT.

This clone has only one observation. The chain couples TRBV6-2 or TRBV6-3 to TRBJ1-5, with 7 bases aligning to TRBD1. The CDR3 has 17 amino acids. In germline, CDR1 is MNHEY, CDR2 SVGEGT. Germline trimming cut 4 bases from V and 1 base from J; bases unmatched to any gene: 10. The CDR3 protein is CASSFYTGVRSNQPQHF. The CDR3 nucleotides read TGTGCCAGCAGTTTCTACACAGGGGTTAGAAGCAATCAGCCCCAGCATTTT.

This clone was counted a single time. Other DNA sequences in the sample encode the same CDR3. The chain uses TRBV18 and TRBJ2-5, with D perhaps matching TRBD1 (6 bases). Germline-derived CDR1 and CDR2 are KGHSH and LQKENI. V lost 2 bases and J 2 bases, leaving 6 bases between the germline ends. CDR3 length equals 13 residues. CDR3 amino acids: CASSPGQQETQYF. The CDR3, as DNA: TGTGCCAGCTCACCAGGACAGCAAGAGACCCAGTACTTC.

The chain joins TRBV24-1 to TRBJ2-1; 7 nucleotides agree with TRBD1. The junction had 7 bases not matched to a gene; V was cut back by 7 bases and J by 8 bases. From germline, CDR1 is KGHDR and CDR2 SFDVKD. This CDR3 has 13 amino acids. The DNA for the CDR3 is TGTGCCACCAGCCCACGACAGGGCTATGAGCAGTTCTTC. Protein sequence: CATSPRQGYEQFF.

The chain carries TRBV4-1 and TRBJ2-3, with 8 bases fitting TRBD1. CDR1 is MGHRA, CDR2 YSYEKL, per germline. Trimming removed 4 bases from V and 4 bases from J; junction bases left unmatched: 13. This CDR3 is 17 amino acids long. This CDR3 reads CASSPQGASGFADTQYF. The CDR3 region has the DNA TGCGCCAGCAGCCCCCAGGGGGCGTCGGGGTTCGCAGATACGCAGTATTTT.

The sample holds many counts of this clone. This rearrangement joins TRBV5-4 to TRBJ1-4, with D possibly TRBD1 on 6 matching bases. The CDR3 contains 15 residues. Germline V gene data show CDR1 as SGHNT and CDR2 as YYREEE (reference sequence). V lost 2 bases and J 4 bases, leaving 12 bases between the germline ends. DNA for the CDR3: TGTGCCAGCAGCTTAGGTCAAGGGGGTAATGAAAAACTGTTTTTT. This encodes CASSLGQGGNEKLFF.

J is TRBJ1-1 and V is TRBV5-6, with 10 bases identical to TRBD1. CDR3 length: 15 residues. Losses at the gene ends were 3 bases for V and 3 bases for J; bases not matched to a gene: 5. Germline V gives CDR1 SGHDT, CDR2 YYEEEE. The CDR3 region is CASSWRTGGYTEAFF. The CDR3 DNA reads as TGTGCCAGCAGCTGGAGGACAGGGGGATACACTGAAGCTTTCTTT.

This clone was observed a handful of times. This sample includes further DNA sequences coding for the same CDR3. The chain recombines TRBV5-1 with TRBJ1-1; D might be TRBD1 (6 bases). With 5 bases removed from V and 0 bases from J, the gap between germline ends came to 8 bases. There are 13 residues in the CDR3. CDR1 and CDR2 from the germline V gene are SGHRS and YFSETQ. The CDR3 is CASRDSMNTEAFF. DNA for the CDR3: TGCGCCAGCAGGGACAGCATGAACACTGAAGCTTTCTTT.

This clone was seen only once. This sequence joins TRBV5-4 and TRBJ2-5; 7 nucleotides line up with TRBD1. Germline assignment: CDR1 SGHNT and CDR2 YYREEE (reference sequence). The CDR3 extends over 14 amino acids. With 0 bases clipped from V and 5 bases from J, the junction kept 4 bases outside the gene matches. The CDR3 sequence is CASSLGQGRETQYF. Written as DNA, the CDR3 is TGTGCCAGCAGCTTGGGACAGGGACGCGAGACCCAGTACTTC.

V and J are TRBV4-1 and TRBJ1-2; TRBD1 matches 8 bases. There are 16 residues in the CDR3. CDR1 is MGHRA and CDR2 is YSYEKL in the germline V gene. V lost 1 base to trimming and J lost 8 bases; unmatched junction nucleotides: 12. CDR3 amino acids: CASSQAFRDRLGGYTF. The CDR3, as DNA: TGCGCCAGCAGCCAAGCTTTCCGGGACAGGCTAGGCGGCTACACCTTC.

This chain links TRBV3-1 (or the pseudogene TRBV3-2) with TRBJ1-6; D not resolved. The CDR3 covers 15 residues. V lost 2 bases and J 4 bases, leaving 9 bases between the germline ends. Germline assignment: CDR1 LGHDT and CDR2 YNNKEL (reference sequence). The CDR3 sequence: CASSQIQEYNSPLHF. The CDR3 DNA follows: TGTGCCAGCAGCCAAATACAAGAATATAATTCACCCCTCCACTTT.

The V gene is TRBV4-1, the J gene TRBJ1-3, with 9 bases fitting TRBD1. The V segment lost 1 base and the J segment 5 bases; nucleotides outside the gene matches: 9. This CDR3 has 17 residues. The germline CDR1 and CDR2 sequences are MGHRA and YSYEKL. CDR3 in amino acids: CASSQVGLGQGRNTIYF. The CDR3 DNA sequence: TGCGCCAGCAGCCAAGTGGGATTGGGACAGGGTAGAAACACCATATATTTT.

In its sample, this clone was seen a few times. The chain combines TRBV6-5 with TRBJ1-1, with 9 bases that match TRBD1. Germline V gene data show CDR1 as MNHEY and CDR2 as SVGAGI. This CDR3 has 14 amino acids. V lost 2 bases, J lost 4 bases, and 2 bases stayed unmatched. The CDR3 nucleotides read TGTGCCAGCAGTTACGGGACAGGGAGCACTGAAGCTTTCTTT. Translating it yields CASSYGTGSTEAFF.

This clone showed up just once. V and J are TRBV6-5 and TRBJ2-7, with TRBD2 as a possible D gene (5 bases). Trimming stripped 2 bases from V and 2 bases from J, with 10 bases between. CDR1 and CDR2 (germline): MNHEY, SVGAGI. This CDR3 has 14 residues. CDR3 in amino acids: CASSYTGSPYEQYF. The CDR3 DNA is TGTGCCAGCAGTTACACGGGGTCACCCTACGAGCAGTACTTC.

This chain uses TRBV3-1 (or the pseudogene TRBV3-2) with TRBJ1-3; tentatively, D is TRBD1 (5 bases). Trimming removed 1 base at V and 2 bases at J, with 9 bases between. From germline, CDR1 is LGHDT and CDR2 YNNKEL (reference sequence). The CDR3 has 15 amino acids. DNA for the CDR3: TGTGCCAGCAGCCAAGCGGGGACTGCTGGAAACACCATATATTTT. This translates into CASSQAGTAGNTIYF.

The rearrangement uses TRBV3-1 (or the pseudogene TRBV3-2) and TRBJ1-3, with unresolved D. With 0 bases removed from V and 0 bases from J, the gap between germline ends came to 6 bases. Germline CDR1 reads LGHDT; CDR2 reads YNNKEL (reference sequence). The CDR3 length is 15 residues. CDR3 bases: TGTGCCAGCAGCCAAGAACTCTACTCTGGAAACACCATATATTTT. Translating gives CASSQELYSGNTIYF.

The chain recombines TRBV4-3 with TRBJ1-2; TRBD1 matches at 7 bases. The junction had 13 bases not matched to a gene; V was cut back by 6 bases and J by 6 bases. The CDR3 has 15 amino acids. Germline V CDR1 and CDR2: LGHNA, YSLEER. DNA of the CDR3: TGCGCCAGCAGTTTTAACTTGGACAGGCCTGATGGCTACACCTTC. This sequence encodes CASSFNLDRPDGYTF.